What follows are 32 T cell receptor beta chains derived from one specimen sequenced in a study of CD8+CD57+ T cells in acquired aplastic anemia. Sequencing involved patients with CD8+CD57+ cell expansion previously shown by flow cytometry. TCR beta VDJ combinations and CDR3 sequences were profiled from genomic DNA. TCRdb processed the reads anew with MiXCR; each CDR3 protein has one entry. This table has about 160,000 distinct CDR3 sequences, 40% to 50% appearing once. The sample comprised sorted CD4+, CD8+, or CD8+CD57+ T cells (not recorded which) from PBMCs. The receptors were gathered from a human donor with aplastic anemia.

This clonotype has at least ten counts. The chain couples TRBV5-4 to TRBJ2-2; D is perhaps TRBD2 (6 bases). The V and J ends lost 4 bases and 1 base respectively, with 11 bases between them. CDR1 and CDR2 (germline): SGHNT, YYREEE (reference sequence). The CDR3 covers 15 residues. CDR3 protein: CASSAEGLNTGELFF. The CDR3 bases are TGTGCCAGCAGCGCGGAGGGCTTGAACACCGGGGAGCTGTTTTTT.

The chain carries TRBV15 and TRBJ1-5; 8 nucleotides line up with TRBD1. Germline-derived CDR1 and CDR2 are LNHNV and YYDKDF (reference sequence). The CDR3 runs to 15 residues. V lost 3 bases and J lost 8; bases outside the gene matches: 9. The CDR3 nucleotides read TGTGCCACCAGCAGTTCGACAGGGGTTAGGAAGCCCCAGCATTTT. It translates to CATSSSTGVRKPQHF.

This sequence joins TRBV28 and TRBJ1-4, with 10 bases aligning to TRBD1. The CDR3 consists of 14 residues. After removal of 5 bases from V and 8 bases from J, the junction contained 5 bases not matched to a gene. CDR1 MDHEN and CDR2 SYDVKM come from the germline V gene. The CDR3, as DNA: TGTGCCAGCAGTAGACAGGGGGCAGGGGAAAAACTGTTTTTT. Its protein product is CASSRQGAGEKLFF.

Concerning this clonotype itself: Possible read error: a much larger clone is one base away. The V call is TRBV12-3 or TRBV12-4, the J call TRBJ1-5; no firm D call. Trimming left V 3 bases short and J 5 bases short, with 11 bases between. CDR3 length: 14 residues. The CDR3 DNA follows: TGTGCCAGCAGTTTTTTGGGGAGCGATCAGCCCCAGCATTTT. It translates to CASSFLGSDQPQHF.

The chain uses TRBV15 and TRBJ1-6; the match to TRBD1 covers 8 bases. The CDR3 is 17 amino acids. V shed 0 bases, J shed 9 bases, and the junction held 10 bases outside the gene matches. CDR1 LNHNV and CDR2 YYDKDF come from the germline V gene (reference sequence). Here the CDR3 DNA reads TGTGCCACCAGCAGAGAGGGACAGGACCGCTTAAGTTCACCCCTCCACTTT. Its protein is CATSREGQDRLSSPLHF.

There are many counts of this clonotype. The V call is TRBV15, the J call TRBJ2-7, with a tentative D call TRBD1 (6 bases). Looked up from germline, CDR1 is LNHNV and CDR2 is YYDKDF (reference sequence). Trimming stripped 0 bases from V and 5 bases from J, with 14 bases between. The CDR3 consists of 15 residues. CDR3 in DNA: TGTGCCACCAGCAGAGATCGACAGGAAAGTCACGAGCAGTACTTC. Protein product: CATSRDRQESHEQYF.

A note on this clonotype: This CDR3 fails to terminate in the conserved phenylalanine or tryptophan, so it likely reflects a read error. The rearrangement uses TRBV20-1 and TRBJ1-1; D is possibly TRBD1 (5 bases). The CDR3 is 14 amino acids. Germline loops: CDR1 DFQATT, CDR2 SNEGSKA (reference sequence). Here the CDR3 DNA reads TGCAGTGCTCAGGGAGGGGCGATGAACACTGGAGCTTTCCTT. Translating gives CSAQGGAMNTGAFL.

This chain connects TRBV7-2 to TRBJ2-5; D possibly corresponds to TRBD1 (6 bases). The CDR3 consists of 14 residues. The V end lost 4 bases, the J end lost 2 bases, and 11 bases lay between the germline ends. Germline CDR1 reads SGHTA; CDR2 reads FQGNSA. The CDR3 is CASSSTGIQETQYF. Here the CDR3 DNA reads TGTGCCAGCAGCTCCACAGGGATACAAGAGACCCAGTACTTC.

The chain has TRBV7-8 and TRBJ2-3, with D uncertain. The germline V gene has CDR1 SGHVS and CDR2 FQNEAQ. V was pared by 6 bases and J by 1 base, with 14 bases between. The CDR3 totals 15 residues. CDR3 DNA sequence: TGTGCCAGCAGACTTACGGTCGGACGCACAGATACGCAGTATTTT. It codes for CASRLTVGRTDTQYF.

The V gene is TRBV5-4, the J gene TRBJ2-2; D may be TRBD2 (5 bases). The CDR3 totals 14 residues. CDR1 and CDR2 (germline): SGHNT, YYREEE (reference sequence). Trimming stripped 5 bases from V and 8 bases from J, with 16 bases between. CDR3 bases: TGTGCCAGCAGTTTCCGGTTAGCGTTAGGGGAGCTGTTTTTT. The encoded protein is CASSFRLALGELFF.

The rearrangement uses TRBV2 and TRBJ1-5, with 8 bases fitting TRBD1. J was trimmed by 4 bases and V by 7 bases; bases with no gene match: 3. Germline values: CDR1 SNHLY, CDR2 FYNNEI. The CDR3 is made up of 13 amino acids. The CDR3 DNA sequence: TGTGCCAGCAACCGACAGGGGAATCAGCCCCAGCATTTT. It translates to CASNRQGNQPQHF.

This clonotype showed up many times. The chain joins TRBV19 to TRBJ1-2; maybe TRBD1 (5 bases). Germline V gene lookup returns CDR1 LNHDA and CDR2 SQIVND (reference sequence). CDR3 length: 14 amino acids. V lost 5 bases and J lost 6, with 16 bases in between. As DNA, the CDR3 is TGTGCCAGTAGTCAGCCAGGGCGGAGCGATGGCTACACCTTC. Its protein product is CASSQPGRSDGYTF.

The CDR3 here is CASSDASGSYNEQFF. CDR3 coding DNA: TGTGCCAGCAGTGATGCTAGCGGGAGTTACAATGAGCAGTTCTTC. V usage is TRBV2 and J usage is TRBJ2-1; TRBD2 matches 10 bases. V dropped 3 bases and J dropped 4; count of bases not matched to a gene: 3. The CDR3 is 15 amino acids. The V gene's germline CDR1 is SNHLY and CDR2 FYNNEI. Variable domain in full (rest from reference TRBV2 and TRBJ2-1): EPEVTQTPSHQVTQMGQEVILRCVPISNHLYFYWYRQILGQKVEFLVSFYNNEISEKSEIFDDQFSVERPDGSNFTLKIRSTKLEDSAMYFCASSDASGSYNEQFFGPGTRLTVL.

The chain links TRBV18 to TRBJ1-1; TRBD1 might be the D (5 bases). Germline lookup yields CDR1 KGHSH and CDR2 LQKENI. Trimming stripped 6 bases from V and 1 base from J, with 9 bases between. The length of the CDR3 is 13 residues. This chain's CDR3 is CASSETENTEAFF. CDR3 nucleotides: TGTGCCAGCTCCGAGACAGAGAACACTGAAGCTTTCTTT.

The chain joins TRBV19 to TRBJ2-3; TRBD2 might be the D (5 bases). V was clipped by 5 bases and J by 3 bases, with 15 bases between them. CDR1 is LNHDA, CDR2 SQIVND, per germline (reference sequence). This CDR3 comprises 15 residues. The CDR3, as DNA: TGTGCCAGTAGTTCTCGGGGAATGGCAACAGATACGCAGTATTTT. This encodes CASSSRGMATDTQYF. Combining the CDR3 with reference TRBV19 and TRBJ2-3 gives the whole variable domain DGGITQSPKYLFRKEGQNVTLSCEQNLNHDAMYWYRQDPGQGLRLIYYSQIVNDFQKGDIAEGYSVSREKKESFPLTVTSAQKNPTAFYLCASSSRGMATDTQYFGPGTRLTVL.

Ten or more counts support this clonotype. The CDR3 protein is CSARVAGGYNEQFF. The DNA of the CDR3 is TGCAGTGCTAGAGTAGCGGGAGGGTACAATGAGCAGTTCTTC. This chain uses TRBV20-1 with TRBJ2-1, with TRBD2 matching 11 bases. Trimming took 1 base from V and 4 from J; bases not matched to a gene: 0. The CDR3 is made up of 14 amino acids. The germline gives CDR1 DFQATT, CDR2 SNEGSKA (reference sequence).

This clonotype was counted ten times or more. The CDR3 DNA sequence: TGCAGCGTCTCTTGGACGGAGACCCAGTACTTC. It translates to CSVSWTETQYF. The chain links TRBV29-1 to TRBJ2-5; D is unclear. The CDR3 totals 11 residues. From germline, CDR1 is SQVTM and CDR2 ANQGSEA. The ends were cut back, 6 bases at V and 5 bases at J, with 10 bases in the middle.

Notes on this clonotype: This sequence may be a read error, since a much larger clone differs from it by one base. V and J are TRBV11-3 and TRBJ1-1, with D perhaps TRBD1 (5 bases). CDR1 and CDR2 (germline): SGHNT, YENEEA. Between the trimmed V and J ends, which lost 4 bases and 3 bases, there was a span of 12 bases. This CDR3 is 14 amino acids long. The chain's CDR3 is CASSSTVTYTEAFF. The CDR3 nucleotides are TGTGCCAGCAGCTCGACAGTGACTTACACTGAAGCTTTCTTT.

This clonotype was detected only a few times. CDR3: CSAGPGLGNEQFF. CDR3 nucleotide sequence: TGCAGTGCAGGACCAGGGTTAGGCAATGAGCAGTTCTTC. This rearrangement joins TRBV20-1 to TRBJ2-1, with D maybe TRBD1 (5 bases). This CDR3 is built from 13 residues. CDR1 is DFQATT, CDR2 SNEGSKA, per germline (reference sequence). V shed 6 bases and J shed 6 bases, with 15 bases lying between them.

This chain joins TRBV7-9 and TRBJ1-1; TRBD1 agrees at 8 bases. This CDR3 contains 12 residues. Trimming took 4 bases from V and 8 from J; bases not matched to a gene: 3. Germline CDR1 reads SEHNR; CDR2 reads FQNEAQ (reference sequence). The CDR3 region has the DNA TGTGCCAGCAGCTCAGGGACAGGAGAAGCTTTCTTT. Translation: CASSSGTGEAFF.

The CDR3 sequence is CASSADRDETQYF. Here the CDR3 DNA reads TGTGCCAGCAGTGCCGACAGGGACGAGACCCAGTACTTC. V usage is TRBV2 and J usage is TRBJ2-5; 7 bases are shared with TRBD1. Trimming took 4 bases from V and 5 from J; bases not matched to a gene: 4. The CDR3 loop spans 13 amino acids. The V gene's germline CDR1 is SNHLY and CDR2 FYNNEI.

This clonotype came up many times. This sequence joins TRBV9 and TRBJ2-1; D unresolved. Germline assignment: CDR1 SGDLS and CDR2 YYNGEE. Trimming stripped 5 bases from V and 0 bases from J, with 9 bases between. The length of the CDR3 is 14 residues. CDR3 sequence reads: CASSPISSYNEQFF. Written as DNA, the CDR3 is TGTGCCAGCAGTCCGATTAGCTCCTACAATGAGCAGTTCTTC.

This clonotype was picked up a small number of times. The CDR3 loop reads CSVPLRGGINEQFF. CDR3 DNA: TGCAGCGTCCCCTTGAGGGGGGGCATTAATGAGCAGTTCTTC. The genes are TRBV29-1 and TRBJ2-1, with a tentative D call TRBD2 (7 bases). Per germline, CDR1 SQVTM and CDR2 ANQGSEA. The V end lost 6 bases, the J end lost 7 bases, and 19 bases lay between the germline ends. The CDR3 consists of 14 residues.

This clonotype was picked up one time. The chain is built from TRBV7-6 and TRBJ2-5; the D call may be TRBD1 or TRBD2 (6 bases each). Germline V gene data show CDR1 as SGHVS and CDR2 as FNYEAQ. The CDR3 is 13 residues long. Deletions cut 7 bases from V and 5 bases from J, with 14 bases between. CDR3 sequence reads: CASKGGTVETQYF. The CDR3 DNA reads TGTGCCAGCAAAGGGGGGACGGTGGAGACCCAGTACTTC.

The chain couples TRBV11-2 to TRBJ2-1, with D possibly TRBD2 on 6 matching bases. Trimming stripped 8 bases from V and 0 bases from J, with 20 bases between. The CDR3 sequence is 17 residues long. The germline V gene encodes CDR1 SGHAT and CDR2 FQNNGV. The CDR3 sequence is CASSLLGTPSSYNEQFF. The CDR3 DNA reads TGTGCCAGCTCACTGCTTGGGACTCCGAGCTCCTACAATGAGCAGTTCTTC.

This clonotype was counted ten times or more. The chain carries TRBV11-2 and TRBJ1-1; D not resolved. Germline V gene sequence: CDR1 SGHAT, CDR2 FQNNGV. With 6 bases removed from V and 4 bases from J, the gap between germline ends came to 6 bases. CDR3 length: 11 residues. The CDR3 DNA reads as TGTGCCAGCAGTCCGTTCACTGAAGCTTTCTTT. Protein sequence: CASSPFTEAFF.

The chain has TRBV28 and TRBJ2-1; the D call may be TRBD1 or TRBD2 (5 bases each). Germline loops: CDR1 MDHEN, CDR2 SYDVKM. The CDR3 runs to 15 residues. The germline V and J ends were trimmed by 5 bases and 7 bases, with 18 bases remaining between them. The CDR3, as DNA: TGTGCCAGCAGTCTGACTGGGGGTCGAGTAAATGAGCAGTTCTTC. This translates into CASSLTGGRVNEQFF.

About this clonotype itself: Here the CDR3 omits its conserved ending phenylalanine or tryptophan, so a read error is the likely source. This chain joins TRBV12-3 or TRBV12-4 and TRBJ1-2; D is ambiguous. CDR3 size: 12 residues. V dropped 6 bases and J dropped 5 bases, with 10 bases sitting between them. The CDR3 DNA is TGTGCCAGCAGACTAACGGGGTATGGCTACACCTCC. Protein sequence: CASRLTGYGYTS.

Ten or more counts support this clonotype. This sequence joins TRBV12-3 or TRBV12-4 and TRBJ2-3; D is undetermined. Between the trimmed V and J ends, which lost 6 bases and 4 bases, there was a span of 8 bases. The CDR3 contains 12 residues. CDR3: CASSEVADTQYF. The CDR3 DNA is TGTGCCAGCAGCGAGGTGGCAGATACGCAGTATTTT.

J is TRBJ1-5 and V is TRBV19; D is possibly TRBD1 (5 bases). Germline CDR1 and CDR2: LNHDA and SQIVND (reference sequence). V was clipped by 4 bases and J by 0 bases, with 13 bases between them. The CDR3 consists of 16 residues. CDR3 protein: CASSRNHQGSNQPQHF. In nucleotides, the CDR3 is TGTGCCAGTAGTAGGAATCACCAGGGTAGCAATCAGCCCCAGCATTTT.

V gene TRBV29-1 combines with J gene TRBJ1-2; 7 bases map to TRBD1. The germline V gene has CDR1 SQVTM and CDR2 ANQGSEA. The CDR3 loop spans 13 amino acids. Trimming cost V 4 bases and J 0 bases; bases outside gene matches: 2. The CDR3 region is CSVATGANYGYTF. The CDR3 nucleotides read TGCAGCGTTGCTACAGGGGCTAACTATGGCTACACCTTC.

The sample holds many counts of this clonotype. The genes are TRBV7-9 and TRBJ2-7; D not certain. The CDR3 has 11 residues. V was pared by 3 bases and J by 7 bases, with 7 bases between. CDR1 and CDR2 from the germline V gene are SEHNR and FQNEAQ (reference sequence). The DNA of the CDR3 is TGTGCCAGCAGCTTGGTCAGTGAGCAGTACTTC. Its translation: CASSLVSEQYF. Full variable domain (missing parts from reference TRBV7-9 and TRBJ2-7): DTGVSQNPRHKITKRGQNVTFRCDPISEHNRLYWYRQTLGQGPEFLTYFQNEAQLEKSRLLSDRFSAERPKGSFSTLEIQRTEQGDSAMYLCASSLVSEQYFGPGTRLTVT.